Listed below are T cell receptor beta chains from one sample, sequenced in a study of CD4+ T cells in melanoma. The table came from immunoSEQ multiplex PCR; TCRdb's copy has only in-frame clones and leaves some out. The profile shows roughly 10,000 clones, roughly 63% of them singletons. Sequenced input: cells from a culture (not recorded whether cultured in vitro). The receptor source for this set is a human donor with melanoma. CDR3s include the opening cysteine and the closing phenylalanine or tryptophan. Fields, in order: D gene, clone size, J gene, V gene, CDR3 protein, CDR3 DNA. The D gene is left open where the match is weak. Clone size is stated in some rows and not others, as once, few, many or a class when expanded.

. . TRBJ2-5 TRBV5-1 CASSPGKHRAPETQYF TGCGCCAGCAGCCCAGGGAAACACAGGGCTCCGGAGACCCAGTACTTC
TRBD1 . TRBJ1-1 TRBV7-9 CASSPTFGTVNTEAFF TGTGCCAGCAGCCCCACATTTGGGACAGTGAACACTGAAGCTTTCTTT
. . TRBJ2-1 TRBV2 CASSEQGYSYNEQFF TGTGCCAGCAGTGAACAGGGATACTCCTACAATGAGCAGTTCTTC
TRBD1 once TRBJ1-5 TRBV6-5 CASRAGQRQVQPQHF TGTGCCAGCAGAGCGGGACAGCGACAGGTTCAGCCCCAGCATTTT
TRBD2 . TRBJ2-1 TRBV30 CAWSVLGRPAGGRYNEQFF TGTGCCTGGAGTGTCCTGGGCCGGCCCGCGGGGGGACGCTACAATGAGCAGTTCTTC
. . TRBJ1-4 TRBV4-1 CASSKGDQGITTNEKLFF TGCGCCAGCAGCAAAGGCGACCAGGGGATCACAACTAATGAAAAACTGTTTTTT
TRBD1 . TRBJ1-1 TRBV6-5 CASSYATGVVTEAFF TGTGCCAGCAGTTACGCGACAGGGGTTGTAACTGAAGCTTTCTTT
. . TRBJ2-7 TRBV12-5 CASGTNYEQYF TGTGCTAGTGGCACAAACTACGAGCAGTACTTC
TRBD2 . TRBJ2-5 TRBV6-1 CASSVSGLEAQYF TGTGCCAGCAGTGTATCTGGACTAGAGGCCCAGTACTTC
. . TRBJ2-2 TRBV30 CAWSQTRTGELFF TGTGCCTGGAGTCAAACGAGAACCGGGGAGCTGTTTTTT
. . TRBJ2-7 TRBV6-5 CASGGTGNYEQYF TGTGCCAGCGGGGGGACCGGAAACTACGAGCAGTACTTC
. . TRBJ1-1 TRBV19 CASSISGRNTEAFF TGTGCCAGTAGTATATCGGGGAGGAACACTGAAGCTTTCTTT
. . TRBJ1-1 TRBV6-5 CASRPTPTREAFF TGTGCCAGCAGACCTACCCCGACAAGGGAAGCTTTCTTT
TRBD2 . TRBJ2-1 TRBV10-3 CASSLGAGGPNEQFF TGTGCCAGCAGCTTAGGGGCGGGGGGGCCAAATGAGCAGTTCTTC
. . TRBJ1-1 TRBV5-4 CASSLRVSVKNTEAFF TGTGCCAGCAGCTTGAGAGTCTCAGTGAAGAACACTGAAGCTTTCTTT
. . TRBJ1-4 TRBV14 CASSQEAAGKLFF TGTGCCAGCAGCCAAGAGGCGGCCGGAAAACTGTTTTTT
. few TRBJ1-1 TRBV12-5 CASGQKMNTEAFF TGTGCTAGTGGACAGAAAATGAACACTGAAGCTTTCTTT
. . TRBJ1-5 TRBV6-6 CASSPINQPQHF TGTGCCAGCAGTCCCATAAATCAGCCCCAGCATTTT
. . TRBJ2-5 TRBV4-1 CASRSQDGRGYGTQYF TGCGCCAGCCGGAGCCAGGACGGCCGTGGATATGGGACCCAGTACTTC
. . TRBJ2-5 TRBV21-1 CASSPSGEGTETQYF TGTGCCAGCAGCCCCTCTGGTGAGGGCACGGAGACCCAGTACTTC
. . TRBJ1-2 TRBV7-2 CASSQSGGLRGGYTF TGTGCCAGCAGCCAAAGCGGGGGTCTGAGGGGAGGCTACACCTTC
TRBD2 . TRBJ2-1 TRBV19 CASSMGGRIYNEQFF TGTGCCAGTAGTATGGGGGGGAGGATCTACAATGAGCAGTTCTTC
. . TRBJ2-5 TRBV5-1 CASSSWGEETQYF TGCGCCAGCAGCTCCTGGGGGGAAGAGACCCAGTACTTC
. . TRBJ2-7 TRBV29-1 CSVRAGIDEQYF TGCAGCGTTCGGGCAGGGATTGACGAGCAGTACTTC
. . TRBJ2-7 TRBV6-5 CASRYEEAGYYEQYF TGTGCCAGCAGATACGAGGAGGCGGGTTACTACGAGCAGTACTTC
. . TRBJ2-1 TRBV28 CASSLGILVFF TGTGCCAGCAGTTTAGGGATACTAGTGTTCTTC
TRBD2 . TRBJ2-5 TRBV19 CASSIRLAGETQYF TGTGCCAGTAGTATACGACTAGCGGGGGAGACCCAGTACTTC
. . TRBJ2-1 TRBV11-2 CASSFIGGVANEQFF TGTGCCAGCAGCTTCATAGGGGGGGTTGCCAATGAGCAGTTCTTC
. . TRBJ2-2 TRBV6-6 CASQGGVGTGELFF TGTGCCAGCCAAGGAGGGGTGGGCACCGGGGAGCTGTTTTTT
. few TRBJ2-1 TRBV29-1 CSVPIIGGLQFF TGCAGCGTTCCCATAATTGGCGGCCTCCAGTTCTTC
. . TRBJ1-1 TRBV4-1 CASSQGTAMNTEAFF TGCGCCAGCAGCCAAGGGACAGCCATGAACACTGAAGCTTTCTTT
. . TRBJ2-3 TRBV11-2 CASSLVRGDTQYF TGTGCCAGCAGCTTAGTCAGGGGAGATACGCAGTATTTT
. . TRBJ2-7 TRBV7-8 CASSATGSRSEQYF TGTGCCAGCAGCGCAACAGGGAGTCGGTCCGAGCAGTACTTC
. . TRBJ1-4 TRBV9 CASSVDPMGLEKLFF TGTGCCAGCAGCGTAGACCCCATGGGTTTAGAAAAACTGTTTTTT
. . TRBJ1-1 TRBV6-1 CASSPRVVNTEAFF TGTGCCAGCAGTCCCCGTGTCGTGAACACTGAAGCTTTCTTT
TRBD1 . TRBJ1-2 TRBV6-1 CASRTGTGNYGYTF TGTGCCAGCAGAACCGGGACAGGGAACTATGGCTACACCTTC
. . TRBJ2-2 TRBV6-1 CASTERQVFTGELFF TGTGCCAGCACCGAGAGGCAGGTCTTCACCGGGGAGCTGTTTTTT
. few TRBJ1-3 TRBV5-1 CASSLVGVPGNTIYF TGCGCCAGCAGCTTGGTTGGCGTTCCTGGAAACACCATATATTTT
. . TRBJ1-3 TRBV11-2 CASSLVQGSAGNTIYF TGTGCCAGCAGCTTAGTGCAGGGCTCGGCTGGAAACACCATATATTTT
TRBD1 . TRBJ1-5 TRBV2 CASSRGGGSNQPQHF TGTGCCAGCAGCAGAGGGGGCGGGAGCAATCAGCCCCAGCATTTT
. . TRBJ2-3 TRBV2 CASKLVISDTQYF TGTGCCAGCAAACTAGTGATTTCAGATACGCAGTATTTT
. few TRBJ1-5 TRBV7-9 CASSHSTGERHQPQHF TGTGCCAGCAGCCACAGCACGGGGGAGAGGCATCAGCCCCAGCATTTT
. . TRBJ1-1 TRBV5-1 CASSFGQGVEAFF TGCGCCAGCAGCTTTGGCCAGGGCGTCGAAGCTTTCTTT
. . TRBJ2-7 TRBV2 CASRSYEQYF TGTGCCAGCAGAAGCTACGAGCAGTACTTC
. . TRBJ1-1 TRBV5-5 CASSLGGNTEAFF TGTGCCAGCAGCCTCGGGGGGAACACTGAAGCTTTCTTT
. . TRBJ1-1 TRBV28 CASVGGSGPNTEAFF TGTGCCAGCGTTGGGGGCTCAGGGCCGAACACTGAAGCTTTCTTT
. . TRBJ1-2 TRBV4-1 CASSQVFIVNYGYTF TGCGCCAGCAGCCAAGTTTTTATAGTAAACTATGGCTACACCTTC
TRBD2 . TRBJ2-1 TRBV11-3 CASSLELAGVYNEQFF TGTGCCAGCAGCTTAGAACTAGCGGGGGTCTACAATGAGCAGTTCTTC
. . TRBJ2-7 TRBV5-6 CASSWDGQISYEQYF TGTGCCAGCAGCTGGGATGGACAGATATCCTACGAGCAGTACTTC
. . TRBJ2-6 TRBV5-6 CASSFRPGRSVQGANVLTF TGTGCCAGCAGCTTTCGCCCGGGGCGGTCAGTGCAGGGGGCCAACGTCCTGACTTTC
TRBD1 . TRBJ2-3 TRBV5-1 CASSRTGQGTDTQYF TGCGCCAGCAGCCGGACGGGACAGGGGACAGATACGCAGTATTTT
. . TRBJ1-5 TRBV10-2 CASSRGTFNQPQHF TGCGCCAGCTCACGCGGGACATTCAATCAGCCCCAGCATTTT
. few TRBJ1-1 TRBV6-5 CASSYSVGRTEAFF TGTGCCAGCAGTTACTCTGTAGGGAGGACTGAAGCTTTCTTT
TRBD1 . TRBJ2-7 TRBV6-6 CASSGGTGGLEQYF TGTGCCAGCAGTGGGGGGACAGGGGGGTTGGAGCAGTACTTC
. . TRBJ1-1 TRBV2 CASDRGGAREAFF TGTGCCAGCGACCGCGGGGGGGCGCGTGAAGCTTTCTTT
TRBD2 . TRBJ2-7 TRBV7-2 CASSLARGSIGPEQYF TGTGCCAGCAGCTTAGCGCGGGGGTCGATCGGTCCCGAGCAGTACTTC
TRBD1 . TRBJ1-4 TRBV6-5 CASRGQGAEKLFF TGTGCCAGCAGGGGACAGGGGGCTGAAAAACTGTTTTTT